This TCR beta chain is from a study of T cells in Graves' hyperthyroidism and ophthalmopathy. Findings of the study overall: Blood also showed most of the thyroid clonotypes that were expanded above 0.001.

Uncontrolled infection, other autoimmune disease, pregnancy or lactation barred patients from enrollment. This sample holds PBMCs from 8.5 to 10 ml fresh peripheral blood. The CDR3 loop spans 17 amino acids. Trimming removed 0 bases from V and 0 bases from J; junction bases left unmatched: 5. The germline CDR1 and CDR2 sequences are SEHNR and FQNEAQ (reference sequence). It was RNA transcripts that yielded the amplified TCR beta CDR3 regions. The primer set for the first-round RT-PCR of the TCR CDR3 was HTBI. A single record per CDR3 protein comes from TCRdb applying MiXCR to the multiplex PCR reads. The sample lists about 590,000 distinct CDR3 sequences; around a sixth were seen once. In its sample, this clonotype was seen many times. What it binds is not known.

The source of this sequence is a woman in her twenties or thirties with Graves' hyperthyroidism. Sample: blood. V is TRBV7-9 and J is TRBJ2-1, with 7 bases that match TRBD2. CDR3 nucleotide sequence: TGTGCCAGCAGCTTAGCGCGAGTAGCGGGCTCCTACAATGAGCAGTTCTTC. The encoded protein is CASSLARVAGSYNEQFF. The full variable domain, in which reference TRBV7-9 and TRBJ2-1 provide the parts outside the CDR3, is DTGVSQNPRHKITKRGQNVTFRCDPISEHNRLYWYRQTLGQGPEFLTYFQNEAQLEKSRLLSDRFSAERPKGSFSTLEIQRTEQGDSAMYLCASSLARVAGSYNEQFFGPGTRLTVL.